These 20 T cell receptor beta chains came from one sample sequenced in a study of blood T cell repertoires in COVID-19. Assay: immunoSEQ multiplex PCR; the TCRdb copy retains only in-frame clones and omits some. The table records about 180,000 clones, roughly 88% of them present only once. Sequenced: peripheral blood. All receptors derive from a woman aged 30 to 39 with acute or convalescent COVID-19.

V gene TRBV5-1 combines with J gene TRBJ2-3, with 10 bases identical to TRBD2. Germline V gives CDR1 SGHRS, CDR2 YFSETQ. This CDR3 contains 16 residues. Trimming removed 0 bases from V and 3 bases from J; junction bases left unmatched: 4. The CDR3 spells CASSLEAGGKTDTQYF. CDR3 nucleotide sequence: TGCGCCAGCAGCTTGGAAGCGGGAGGGAAGACAGATACGCAGTATTTT. Combining the CDR3 with reference TRBV5-1 and TRBJ2-3 gives the whole variable domain KAGVTQTPRYLIKTRGQQVTLSCSPISGHRSVSWYQQTPGQGLQFLFEYFSETQRNKGNFPGRFSGRQFSNSRSEMNVSTLELGDSALYLCASSLEAGGKTDTQYFGPGTRLTVL.

J is TRBJ2-1 and V is TRBV29-1, with D tentatively TRBD2 (5 bases). With 4 bases removed from V and 7 bases from J, the gap between germline ends came to 14 bases. There are 13 residues in the CDR3. CDR1 is SQVTM and CDR2 is ANQGSEA in the germline V gene. The CDR3 DNA is TGCAGCGTTGGGGAGTACTCGCTAAATGAGCAGTTCTTC. Amino acid sequence: CSVGEYSLNEQFF.

This chain joins TRBV18 and TRBJ2-7; TRBD2 matches at 8 bases. With 5 bases clipped from V and 4 bases from J, the junction kept 7 bases outside the gene matches. Germline V CDR1 and CDR2: KGHSH, LQKENI. The length of the CDR3 is 14 residues. This CDR3 is CASSIGTSSYEQYF. The DNA of the CDR3 is TGTGCCAGCTCAATCGGGACTAGTAGTTACGAGCAGTACTTC.

This chain connects TRBV2 to TRBJ2-7; TRBD2 aligns across 12 bases. Germline V gene data show CDR1 as SNHLY and CDR2 as FYNNEI. V lost 10 bases to trimming and J lost 3 bases; unmatched junction nucleotides: 7. The CDR3 totals 14 residues. CDR3 in DNA: TGTGCCACCGCTGGACTAGCGGGGCTCTACGAGCAGTACTTC. It is translated as CATAGLAGLYEQYF.

V usage is TRBV6-5 and J usage is TRBJ1-1; D is uncertain. Germline CDR1 and CDR2: MNHEY and SVGAGI. The V and J ends lost 6 bases and 3 bases respectively, with 11 bases between them. CDR3 length: 13 amino acids. The CDR3 coding sequence is TGTGCCAGCAGCCGGACTAAGGACACTGAAGCTTTCTTT. The encoded protein is CASSRTKDTEAFF.

V is TRBV18 and J is TRBJ2-7; D gene ambiguous. Germline CDR1 KGHSH, CDR2 LQKENI. With 2 bases removed from V and 2 bases from J, the gap between germline ends came to 10 bases. The CDR3 is 14 amino acids. CDR3 nucleotides: TGTGCCAGCTCACCATTAGGAGCCCCCTACGAGCAGTACTTC. As protein: CASSPLGAPYEQYF.

J is TRBJ2-1 and V is TRBV7-9; no firm D call. Germline values: CDR1 SEHNR, CDR2 FQNEAQ (reference sequence). The V end was cut by 1 base, the J end by 5 bases, with 6 bases between. The CDR3 is 13 amino acids. Here the CDR3 DNA reads TGTGCCAGCAGCTTAGGGCTGGACAATGAGCAGTTCTTC. Translating gives CASSLGLDNEQFF.

J is TRBJ2-3 and V is TRBV11-2; 7 nucleotides align to TRBD2. Germline assignment: CDR1 SGHAT and CDR2 FQNNGV. V was clipped by 1 base and J by 7 bases; unmatched bases: 5. The CDR3 spans 14 residues. This CDR3 is CASSLGTSENTQYF. CDR3 in DNA: TGTGCCAGCAGCTTAGGGACTAGTGAAAATACGCAGTATTTT.

The chain joins TRBV5-1 to TRBJ2-7; D gene unclear. Per germline, CDR1 SGHRS and CDR2 YFSETQ. CDR3 size: 15 residues. Deletions cut 0 bases from V and 2 bases from J, with 12 bases between. CDR3 residues: CASSLGPLGTYEQYF. The CDR3 bases are TGCGCCAGCAGCTTGGGGCCGCTAGGAACCTACGAGCAGTACTTC.

J is TRBJ2-5 and V is TRBV3-1 (or the pseudogene TRBV3-2); the D gene is possibly TRBD1 (5 bases). The V gene's germline CDR1 is LGHDT and CDR2 YNNKEL (reference sequence). Trimming took 5 bases from V and 1 from J, leaving 8 bases between them. The CDR3 has 13 residues. DNA for the CDR3: TGTGCCAGCAGCTGGGGCCCCCAAGAGACCCAGTACTTC. Translated: CASSWGPQETQYF.

The chain links TRBV1 to TRBJ2-7; the D call TRBD2 from the table was never checked on the DNA. TRBV1 is marked as a pseudogene. The CDR3 runs 17 residues. The CDR3 spells CTSSQDRTSGESYEQYF. The DNA for the CDR3 is TGCACCAGCAGCCAGGACCGGACTAGCGGGGAATCCTACGAGCAGTACTTC.

The DNA of the CDR3 is TGTGCCAGCAGTCCGGGGACAGGAGGAAAACAGCCCCAGCATTTT. Translation gives CASSPGTGGKQPQHF. The genes are TRBV27 and TRBJ1-5; 8 positions agree with TRBD1. Germline trimming cut 5 bases from V and 7 bases from J; bases unmatched to any gene: 10. The germline V gene encodes CDR1 MNHEY and CDR2 SMNVEV (reference sequence). This CDR3 region has 15 residues.

The genes are TRBV18 and TRBJ2-1; 8 bases agree with TRBD2. J was trimmed by 6 bases and V by 6 bases; bases with no gene match: 7. Germline lookup yields CDR1 KGHSH and CDR2 LQKENI. The CDR3 has 14 amino acids. The chain's CDR3 is CASSGTRSVNEQFF. The CDR3 bases are TGTGCCAGCTCTGGGACTAGGTCTGTCAATGAGCAGTTCTTC. Supplemented by reference TRBV18 and TRBJ2-1, the full variable domain reads NAGVMQNPRHLVRRRGQEARLRCSPMKGHSHVYWYRQLPEEGLKFMVYLQKENIIDESGMPKERFSAEFPKEGPSILRIQQVVRGDSAAYFCASSGTRSVNEQFFGPGTRLTVL.

The chain employs TRBV7-9 and TRBJ1-4, with D possibly matching TRBD1 (5 bases). CDR3 length: 12 amino acids. Trimming cost V 7 bases and J 4 bases, with 7 bases left between them. CDR1 and CDR2 from the germline V gene are SEHNR and FQNEAQ (reference sequence). CDR3 residues: CASNQGNEKLFF. CDR3 DNA sequence: TGTGCCAGCAACCAGGGTAATGAAAAACTGTTTTTT.

V and J are TRBV3-1 (or the pseudogene TRBV3-2) and TRBJ2-7; D gene uncertain. V was pared by 5 bases and J by 2 bases, with 10 bases between. In germline, CDR1 is LGHDT, CDR2 YNNKEL (reference sequence). The CDR3 consists of 13 residues. The CDR3 DNA reads as TGTGCCAGCAGCTCTGGAGAAACCTACGAGCAGTACTTC. It encodes CASSSGETYEQYF.

The rearrangement joins TRBV5-4 to TRBJ1-1; D may be TRBD1 (5 bases). V was trimmed by 2 bases and J by 2 bases, leaving 7 bases between them. Germline values: CDR1 SGHNT, CDR2 YYREEE (reference sequence). The CDR3 is made up of 13 amino acids. CDR3 region: CASSFGQNTEAFF. The CDR3 DNA sequence: TGTGCCAGCAGCTTTGGACAAAACACTGAAGCTTTCTTT.

The rearrangement uses TRBV28 and TRBJ2-1; perhaps TRBD1 as D (6 bases). The V and J ends lost 8 bases and 0 bases respectively, with 8 bases between them. CDR3 length: 13 residues. Germline-derived CDR1 and CDR2 are MDHEN and SYDVKM. CDR3 DNA sequence: TGTGCCAGCTCGGACAGCTCCTACAATGAGCAGTTCTTC. This codes for CASSDSSYNEQFF.

The chain is built from TRBV20-1 and TRBJ2-1, with D hard to call. The V gene's germline CDR1 is DFQATT and CDR2 SNEGSKA (reference sequence). This CDR3 comprises 11 residues. Trimming removed 0 bases at V and 12 bases at J, with 9 bases between. The CDR3 loop reads CSARDLGRQFF. The CDR3 DNA reads as TGCAGTGCTAGAGATCTCGGTAGGCAGTTCTTC.

This clone occurred once. The CDR3 reads CSVGGGTTNEKLFF. In DNA, the CDR3 is TGCAGCGTTGGGGGAGGCACAACTAATGAAAAACTGTTTTTT. The chain has TRBV29-1 and TRBJ1-4; D ambiguous. The CDR3 is made up of 14 amino acids. The V and J ends lost 4 bases and 0 bases respectively, with 9 bases between them. Per the germline V gene, CDR1 is SQVTM and CDR2 is ANQGSEA.

The chain employs TRBV28 and TRBJ1-1; D perhaps matches TRBD1 (5 bases). Germline-derived CDR1 and CDR2 are MDHEN and SYDVKM. CDR3 length equals 12 residues. The V gene lost 7 bases and the J gene lost 11 bases, with 17 bases spanning the gap. CDR3 bases: TGTGCCAGCACCCCAGGGCCTTTCGAGGCTTTCTTT. Amino acids: CASTPGPFEAFF. Complete variable domain (other parts from reference TRBV28 and TRBJ1-1): DVKVTQSSRYLVKRTGEKVFLECVQDMDHENMFWYRQDPGLGLRLIYFSYDVKMKEKGDIPEGYSVSREKKERFSLILESASTNQTSMYLCASTPGPFEAFFGQGTRLTVV.